This is a list of T cell receptor beta chains from one sample in a study of T cells in Graves' hyperthyroidism and ophthalmopathy. TCRdb re-called the multiplex PCR reads with MiXCR, one entry per CDR3 protein. This table holds 450,000 to 550,000 distinct CDR3 sequences, roughly a quarter found once. Sequencing was performed on blood. These receptors were collected from a woman in her twenties or thirties with Graves' ophthalmopathy. The CDR3 runs from the conserved cysteine through the conserved F or W. The D gene is left open where the match is weak. Expanded clones get a size class; other rows say once, few or many, or leave the size out.

>.|TRBJ2-7|TRBV28|many|14
TGTGCCAGCAGTTTAAGGAGAGTTCTCTACGAGCAGTACTTC
CASSLRRVLYEQYF
>.|TRBJ2-7|TRBV29-1|many|13
TGCAGCGTTGCCCGGGACTCGGCCTACGAGCAGTACTTC
CSVARDSAYEQYF
>TRBD1|TRBJ2-7|TRBV15|.|16
TGTGCCACCAGCAGAGATCGGACAGGGGGCGACTACGAGCAGTACTTC
CATSRDRTGGDYEQYF
>TRBD2|TRBJ2-2|TRBV6-5|many|16
TGTGCCAGCAACGACTTATCGGGGGGGCGCAGCGGGGAGCTGTTTTTT
CASNDLSGGRSGELFF
>.|TRBJ2-7|TRBV28|many|13
TGTGCCAGCAGTCCCTGGGGGCAGGACGAGCAGTACTTC
CASSPWGQDEQYF
>TRBD1|TRBJ1-1|TRBV4-1|few|16
TGCGCCAGCAGCCAAAAACAGGGGGCGGCGGACACTGAAGCTTTCTTT
CASSQKQGAADTEAFF
>TRBD1|TRBJ1-2|TRBV10-3|many|14
TGTGCCATCAGTGCCAGGGGGGAAGACTATGGCTACACCTTC
CAISARGEDYGYTF
>.|TRBJ1-5|TRBV12-3/TRBV12-4|.|13
TGTGCCAGCAGTTTAGACAGGGCGGGGCCCCAGCATTTT
CASSLDRAGPQHF
>TRBD1|TRBJ1-1|TRBV5-1|.|15
TGCGCCAGCAGCCCTGGGGGACAGGGGGAGGCTGAAGCTTTCTTT
CASSPGGQGEAEAFF
>.|TRBJ2-1|TRBV5-1|many|15
TGCGCCAGCAGCTCAGGCGGTGGGACCTACAATGAGCAGTTCTTC
CASSSGGGTYNEQFF
>.|TRBJ2-4|TRBV7-3|few|18
TGTGCCAGCAGCTTATCTCCAGCCTTGGGACCTCAGGGGAGCCTTCAGTACTTC
CASSLSPALGPQGSLQYF
>.|TRBJ2-7|TRBV27|many|14
TGTGCCAGCAGTTTATTTCAGGGGACCTACGAGCAGTACTTC
CASSLFQGTYEQYF
>.|TRBJ1-1|TRBV12-5|.|14
TGTGCTAGTGCCATCAGGACGGGGGGAACTGAAGCTTTCTTT
CASAIRTGGTEAFF
>.|TRBJ2-5|TRBV20-1|many|12
TGCAGTGTGCACAGGGATCAAGAGACCCAGTACTTC
CSVHRDQETQYF
>TRBD1|TRBJ1-1|TRBV19|many|14
TGTGCCAGTACGAGGGACAGGGGTAGTACTGAAGCTTTCTTT
CASTRDRGSTEAFF
>.|TRBJ1-1|TRBV6-5|many|14
TGTGCCAGCAGTTTGACCCTAAACGACGCTGAAGCTTTCTTT
CASSLTLNDAEAFF
>.|TRBJ2-7|TRBV6-5|many|12
TGTGCCAGCAGGACTAACTTCTACGAGCAGTACTTC
CASRTNFYEQYF
>.|TRBJ1-2|TRBV6-1|many|15
TGTGCCAGCAGCCAAGGCCACGGACGGCTCTATGGCTACACCTTC
CASSQGHGRLYGYTF
>.|TRBJ2-7|TRBV4-1|few|13
TGCGCCAGCACGTCGGACGGAGCCTACGAGCAGTACTTC
CASTSDGAYEQYF
>TRBD1|TRBJ1-1|TRBV20-1|.|15
TGCAGTGCTAGAGCGGCAGGGGGCCGACGGACTGAAGCTTTCTTT
CSARAAGGRRTEAFF
>.|TRBJ1-1|TRBV6-1|.|13
TGTGCCAGCACCCCTACTCCGAACACTGAAGCTTTCTTT
CASTPTPNTEAFF
>.|TRBJ1-3|TRBV12-5|.|14
TGTGCTAGTGGTTTGGACAGCCAGAGAAACACCATATATTTT
CASGLDSQRNTIYF
>.|TRBJ1-1|TRBV29-1|.|14
TGCAGCGTTATTAGGCTTTTGAAGAACACTGAAGCTTTCTTT
CSVIRLLKNTEAFF
>TRBD1|TRBJ2-2|TRBV6-1|.|14
TGTGCCAGCGCTACAGGGGGCGGCACCGGGGAGCTGTGTTTT
CASATGGGTGELCF
>.|TRBJ1-5|TRBV27|few|14
TGTGCCAGCAGTCATACAGGGCTTATACAGCCCCAGCATTTT
CASSHTGLIQPQHF
>TRBD1|TRBJ2-5|TRBV13|many|15
TGTGCCAGCAGCACCAGGACAGGGGGGGGAGAGACCCAGTACTTC
CASSTRTGGGETQYF
>.|TRBJ1-1|TRBV12-3/TRBV12-4|few|13
TGTGCCAGCAGCTCCTCGGGGTACACTGAAGCTTTCTTT
CASSSSGYTEAFF
>.|TRBJ1-1|TRBV6-1|many|13
TGTGCCAGCAGAAACGTGAGGAACACTGAAGCTTTCTTT
CASRNVRNTEAFF
>.|TRBJ1-1|TRBV28|.|13
TGTGCCAGCATTGGCCTCCCGGGGGCTGGCGCTTTCTTT
CASIGLPGAGAFF
>.|TRBJ1-1|TRBV6-1|many|15
TGTGCCAGCACCCAATCGCGGGACGGGAACACTGAAGCTTTCTTT
CASTQSRDGNTEAFF
>TRBD1|TRBJ1-1|TRBV10-3|.|14
TGTGCCATCAGCAAGGACAGGGTCCCCACTGAAGCTTTCTTT
CAISKDRVPTEAFF
>TRBD1|TRBJ2-6|TRBV11-3|many|19
TGTGCCAGCAGCTCGCTAGGGTGGGACAGTTACTCTGGGGCCAACGTCCTGACTTTC
CASSSLGWDSYSGANVLTF
>.|TRBJ2-7|TRBV20-1|many|14
TGCAGTGCTAGGGGTGAGGGCAGCTCCTACGAGCAGTACTTC
CSARGEGSSYEQYF
>.|TRBJ1-2|TRBV6-1|many|14
TGTGCCAGCGTCCCCGGGACAAGAAACTATGGCTACACCTTC
CASVPGTRNYGYTF
>.|TRBJ1-1|TRBV12-3/TRBV12-4|.|16
TGTGCCAGCGGTTTAGGCCCGGGGGGCGCGAACACTGAAGCTTTCTTT
CASGLGPGGANTEAFF
>.|TRBJ1-2|TRBV28|.|15
TGTGCCAGCAGTACAACCGGGTCGGCCCTCTATGGCTACACCTTC
CASSTTGSALYGYTF
>.|TRBJ2-5|TRBV20-1|.|12
TGCAGCGCTAGCGTGGGGGCCGAGACCCAGTACTTC
CSASVGAETQYF
>TRBD2|TRBJ2-7|TRBV30|.|15
TGTGCCTGGAGTGAGGGAGGGGAATCTTTCTACGAGCAGTACTTC
CAWSEGGESFYEQYF
>.|TRBJ1-2|TRBV6-1|.|11
TGTGCCAGCAGCGGCGTATTTGGCTACACCTTC
CASSGVFGYTF
>.|TRBJ2-7|TRBV11-1|many|16
TGTGCCAGCAGCCCAGAGGTGGGGGGTACCTTGGGCGAGCAGTACTTC
CASSPEVGGTLGEQYF
>TRBD1|TRBJ1-1|TRBV6-5|.|15
TGTGCCAGCAGTTCCACCGGGACAGCGATCACTGAAGCTTTCTTT
CASSSTGTAITEAFF
>.|TRBJ2-2|TRBV12-3/TRBV12-4|few|14
TGTGCCAGCAGTTTACTTACTGCATCCGGGGAGCTGTTTTTT
CASSLLTASGELFF
>.|TRBJ1-2|TRBV12-3/TRBV12-4|many|15
TGTGCCAGCAGGGGGCCCGTCAAGGGGGGATATGGCTACACCTTC
CASRGPVKGGYGYTF
>.|TRBJ1-3|TRBV12-5|once|15
TGTGCTAGTGGTTGGGGCAGAAACTCTGGATCCACCATATATTTT
CASGWGRNSGSTIYF
>.|TRBJ2-4|TRBV20-1|.|12
TGCAGTGCAGCGGTGTTCGGAAACATTCAGTACTTC
CSAAVFGNIQYF
>.|TRBJ1-1|TRBV20-1|.|12
TGCAGTGCTCCTCCATTCTGGGGTGAAGCTTTCTTT
CSAPPFWGEAFF
>.|TRBJ1-1|TRBV29-1|many|14
TGCAGCGTTGTTTCGAGTATCATGAACACTGAAGCTTTCTTT
CSVVSSIMNTEAFF
>.|TRBJ1-1|TRBV12-3/TRBV12-4|many|12
TGTGCCAGCAGCGGAGACCATTCGGGAGCTTTCTTT
CASSGDHSGAFF
>TRBD1|TRBJ1-2|TRBV10-2|.|14
TGCGCCAGCAGTGATCGACAGGGGGCCTATGGCTACACCTTC
CASSDRQGAYGYTF
>TRBD2|TRBJ2-2|TRBV6-2/TRBV6-3|many|15
TGTGCCAGCAGCTCCGGGACTAGTGAGATCGGGGAGCTGTTTTTT
CASSSGTSEIGELFF
>TRBD1|TRBJ1-3|TRBV20-1|.|15
TGCAGTGCTGAAGGGACAGGCAGCTCTGGAAACACCATATATTTT
CSAEGTGSSGNTIYF
>.|TRBJ1-5|TRBV19|many|15
TGTGCCAGTAGTATGGGGGGGGCGCGGATTCAGCCCCAGCATTTT
CASSMGGARIQPQHF
>.|TRBJ1-1|TRBV12-5|.|16
TGTGCTAGTGGTTTGGTAGTCGACAGCAGGGGCACTGAAGCTTTCTTT
CASGLVVDSRGTEAFF
>.|TRBJ2-6|TRBV6-5|many|16
TGTGCCAGCAGTTACCAGGGCGCCCCTGGGGCCAACGTCCTGACTTTC
CASSYQGAPGANVLTF
>.|TRBJ1-1|TRBV6-1|many|12
TGTGCCACCGGCGGGCGTAACACTGAAGCTTTCTTT
CATGGRNTEAFF
>.|TRBJ2-2|TRBV6-5|.|13
TGTGCCAGCAGTTACGACGGAGCCGGGGAGCTGTTTTTT
CASSYDGAGELFF
>.|TRBJ2-2|TRBV15|many|13
TGTGCCACCAGCCGAGACGAAACCGGGGAGCTGTTTTTT
CATSRDETGELFF
>TRBD1|TRBJ2-7|TRBV20-1|many|16
TGCAGTGCTAGAGAGTCGGGACAGGGACTCGTCTACGAGCAGTACTTC
CSARESGQGLVYEQYF
>TRBD1|TRBJ2-5|TRBV7-9|many|15
TGTGCCAGCAGCTTACCCGGGACAGGGGGAGAGACCCAGTACTTC
CASSLPGTGGETQYF